Listed here are 21 T cell receptor beta chains from one sample, sequenced in a study of PD-1 blockade in classical Hodgkin lymphoma. Patients all relapsed after autologous stem cell transplantation, and there was variation in brentuximab vedotin exposure. Libraries were prepared by immunoSEQ multiplex PCR; TCRdb keeps only in-frame clonotypes and omits some of them. The repertoire has about 100,000 clones, about 89% of them found once; the top ten carry approximately 6.3%. The sample was peripheral blood mononuclear cells (PBMCs), taken before the second cycle of nivolumab. Receptor source: a human donor with classical Hodgkin lymphoma.

J is TRBJ2-7 and V is TRBV6-1; TRBD2 matches at 14 bases. V lost 6 bases to trimming and J lost 6 bases; unmatched junction nucleotides: 4. Germline V gene data show CDR1 as MNHNS and CDR2 as SASEGT. The CDR3 runs 14 residues. CDR3 residues: CASRGLAGAFEQYF. The CDR3 DNA follows: TGTGCCAGCAGGGGACTAGCGGGGGCCTTCGAGCAGTACTTC.

The rearrangement links TRBV29-1 to TRBJ2-3; no definite D call. V was trimmed by 1 base and J by 0 bases, leaving 5 bases between them. The CDR3 is 13 amino acids. The germline gives CDR1 SQVTM, CDR2 ANQGSEA. In DNA, the CDR3 is TGCAGCGTTGAAGGGGGTAGCACAGATACGCAGTATTTT. Its translation is CSVEGGSTDTQYF.

This clone appeared once. The chain uses TRBV30 and TRBJ1-5; 7 bases line up with TRBD1. V lost 3 bases, J lost 6 bases, and 11 bases stayed unmatched. CDR3 length: 15 amino acids. Germline V gene lookup returns CDR1 GTSNPN and CDR2 SVGIG (reference sequence). This chain's CDR3 is CAWRSQQGMGQPQHF. CDR3 nucleotides: TGTGCCTGGAGGTCACAACAGGGGATGGGTCAGCCCCAGCATTTT.

The CDR3 bases are TGTGCCAGCTCATGGGGTCTAGGGGACACTGAAGCTTTCTTT. It specifies CASSWGLGDTEAFF. The V and J genes are TRBV18 and TRBJ1-1, with D possibly being TRBD1 (5 bases). Germline CDR1 and CDR2: KGHSH and LQKENI. Trimming took off 5 bases at V and 3 bases at J, with 13 bases between the two ends. This CDR3 is 14 amino acids long.

The chain links TRBV19 to TRBJ1-1, with D unclear. Trimming shortened V by 8 bases and J by 0 bases, and 13 bases separated the two germline ends. Germline CDR1 LNHDA, CDR2 SQIVND (reference sequence). This CDR3 spans 14 amino acids. The DNA for the CDR3 is TGTGCCAGTTACCCTCCGACGGTGAACACTGAAGCTTTCTTT. It codes for CASYPPTVNTEAFF.

The CDR3 nucleotides are TGTGCCAGTAGTCTGACTAGCGGGGGGTCCTACAATGAGCAGTTCTTC. Translating it yields CASSLTSGGSYNEQFF. The genes are TRBV19 and TRBJ2-1, with TRBD2 matching 13 bases. Germline lookup yields CDR1 LNHDA and CDR2 SQIVND (reference sequence). This CDR3 has 16 residues. V lost 5 bases and J lost 1; bases outside the gene matches: 2.

V gene TRBV7-2 combines with J gene TRBJ1-1; D perhaps matches TRBD1 (5 bases). With 4 bases removed from V and 0 bases from J, the gap between germline ends came to 9 bases. The CDR3 is made up of 14 amino acids. The V gene's germline CDR1 is SGHTA and CDR2 FQGNSA. CDR3 loop: CASSSWTLNTEAFF. The CDR3 coding sequence is TGTGCCAGCAGCTCTTGGACACTGAACACTGAAGCTTTCTTT.

V and J are TRBV29-1 and TRBJ2-1; 12 bases agree with TRBD2. The junction had 12 bases not matched to a gene; V was cut back by 7 bases and J by 8 bases. Germline values: CDR1 SQVTM, CDR2 ANQGSEA. The length of the CDR3 is 15 residues. CDR3 bases: TGCAGCGCCCATCCTCTAGCGGGGGGGCCATATGAGCAGTTCTTC. Protein: CSAHPLAGGPYEQFF.

The sample holds a few counts of this clone. This chain uses TRBV4-2 with TRBJ1-2; D is undetermined. V was shortened by 4 bases and J by 2 bases, with 14 bases between the two germline ends. Germline V CDR1 and CDR2: LGHNA, YNFKEQ. The CDR3 runs to 15 residues. CDR3 sequence reads: CASSPSSPTNYGYTF. The CDR3 DNA follows: TGTGCCAGCAGCCCTTCCTCACCTACGAACTATGGCTACACCTTC.

This chain connects TRBV27 to TRBJ1-5, with a tentative D call TRBD1 (5 bases). The CDR3 length is 15 residues. V was clipped by 0 bases and J by 5 bases, with 11 bases between them. Germline CDR1 MNHEY, CDR2 SMNVEV (reference sequence). Here the CDR3 reads CASSLSRDFDQPQHF. The CDR3 nucleotides are TGTGCCAGCAGTTTATCTCGGGACTTCGATCAGCCCCAGCATTTT.

The chain has TRBV2 and TRBJ1-1; D remains unclear. The CDR3 runs 13 residues. V dropped 3 bases and J dropped 1 base, with 6 bases sitting between them. Germline V gives CDR1 SNHLY, CDR2 FYNNEI. The CDR3 DNA reads as TGTGCCAGCAGTGAGTGGGGGAACACTGAAGCTTTCTTT. It is translated as CASSEWGNTEAFF.

The CDR3 nucleotides read TGTGCCAGCAGTCTAGGGGGCGGAAATACGCAGTATTTT. It codes for CASSLGGGNTQYF. The chain joins TRBV6-5 to TRBJ2-3, with TRBD1 matching 7 bases. CDR3 length: 13 amino acids. Germline V gene lookup returns CDR1 MNHEY and CDR2 SVGAGI. J gave up 7 bases and V 5 bases, and 6 bases lay outside the gene matches.

The chain is built from TRBV5-1 and TRBJ2-1, with 8 nucleotides matching TRBD2. This CDR3 has 13 amino acids. Germline CDR1 and CDR2: SGHRS and YFSETQ. V gave up 0 bases and J gave up 8 bases; unmatched junction bases: 1. CDR3 loop: CASSLARGDEQFF. Written as DNA, the CDR3 is TGCGCCAGCAGCTTGGCGCGGGGGGATGAGCAGTTCTTC.

This clone was seen just once. CDR3 sequence reads: CASIQVYTGELFF. Here the CDR3 DNA reads TGTGCCAGCATACAGGTTTACACCGGGGAGCTGTTTTTT. The rearrangement links TRBV2 to TRBJ2-2; D might be TRBD1 (5 bases). The CDR3 runs 13 residues. Trimming removed 7 bases at V and 3 bases at J, with 9 bases between. Germline V gene data show CDR1 as SNHLY and CDR2 as FYNNEI. The full variable domain, rest sourced from reference TRBV2 and TRBJ2-2, is EPEVTQTPSHQVTQMGQEVILRCVPISNHLYFYWYRQILGQKVEFLVSFYNNEISEKSEIFDDQFSVERPDGSNFTLKIRSTKLEDSAMYFCASIQVYTGELFFGEGSRLTVL.

The rearrangement joins TRBV7-7 to TRBJ1-3; D is unclear. CDR1 is SSHAT, CDR2 FNYEAQ, per germline (reference sequence). This CDR3 comprises 15 residues. Deletions cut 4 bases from V and 0 bases from J, with 10 bases between. Written as DNA, the CDR3 is TGTGCCAGCAGCTCTTGGATCTACTCTGGAAACACCATATATTTT. Translation: CASSSWIYSGNTIYF.

The rearrangement links TRBV30 to TRBJ1-1; D gene ambiguous. The CDR3 extends over 13 amino acids. With 1 base removed from V and 1 base from J, the gap between germline ends came to 7 bases. Per germline, CDR1 GTSNPN and CDR2 SVGIG (reference sequence). CDR3 in amino acids: CAWSDAGNTEAFF. CDR3 nucleotides: TGTGCCTGGAGTGACGCAGGGAACACTGAAGCTTTCTTT.

The rearrangement joins TRBV4-1 to TRBJ2-7, with a weak D call TRBD1 (6 bases). The V and J ends lost 1 base and 7 bases respectively, with 11 bases between them. Germline CDR1 reads MGHRA; CDR2 reads YSYEKL. CDR3 length: 13 residues. CDR3 sequence (DNA): TGCGCCAGCAGCCAAGGAGGCAGGGGAGAGCAGTACTTC. Translating gives CASSQGGRGEQYF.

This clone appeared once. V usage is TRBV5-6 and J usage is TRBJ1-5; 7 bases match TRBD1. Germline V lookup: CDR1 SGHDT, CDR2 YYEEEE. The CDR3 sequence is 16 residues long. With 1 base clipped from V and 7 bases from J, the junction kept 11 bases outside the gene matches. Here the CDR3 DNA reads TGTGCCAGCAGCTTGTCCCCCAGGGGGTCGAGGCAGCCCCAGCATTTT. Its translation is CASSLSPRGSRQPQHF.

V is TRBV30 and J is TRBJ2-7; D call uncertain. The V gene lost 0 bases and the J gene lost 4 bases, with 10 bases spanning the gap. This CDR3 comprises 13 residues. Germline CDR1 is GTSNPN and CDR2 is SVGIG (reference sequence). For the CDR3, the DNA is TGTGCCTGGAGTGTACTATCCTCATACGAGCAGTACTTC. As protein: CAWSVLSSYEQYF.

V gene TRBV5-1 combines with J gene TRBJ2-5; 7 bases match TRBD2. The ends lost 2 bases at V and 5 bases at J; junction bases unmatched: 9. Germline assignment: CDR1 SGHRS and CDR2 YFSETQ. The CDR3 length is 15 residues. The CDR3 DNA reads TGCGCCAGCAGCTTAAGACTAGCTTTTAAGGAGACCCAGTACTTC. It is translated as CASSLRLAFKETQYF. Looking up the rest from reference TRBV5-1 and TRBJ2-5 gives the full variable domain: KAGVTQTPRYLIKTRGQQVTLSCSPISGHRSVSWYQQTPGQGLQFLFEYFSETQRNKGNFPGRFSGRQFSNSRSEMNVSTLELGDSALYLCASSLRLAFKETQYFGPGTRLLVL.

V usage is TRBV18 and J usage is TRBJ2-3; no reliable D call. Germline CDR1 and CDR2: KGHSH and LQKENI. This CDR3 contains 13 residues. Trimming left V 2 bases short and J 2 bases short, with 5 bases between. As DNA, the CDR3 is TGTGCCAGCTCACCATCCATCACAGATACGCAGTATTTT. Encoded protein: CASSPSITDTQYF.